What follows is one T cell receptor beta chain and its context. The data derive from a study of blood T cell repertoires in COVID-19. In the original analysis: Estimated nucleated cell counts came from reference gene primer amplification. Using immunoSEQ multiplex PCR, the repertoire was profiled, and TCRdb retains in-frame clones only, with some absent. V and J calls and clone size are those listed in that table; D and trimming were worked out from the DNA. Altogether some 51,000 clones are present, 90% being singletons, with the ten largest covering approximately 6.2%. V was trimmed by 2 bases and J by 5 bases, leaving 4 bases between them. Germline V gene sequence: CDR1 SGHDT, CDR2 YYEEEE. The CDR3 covers 11 residues.

This sequence originates from a man aged 35 to 55 with acute or convalescent COVID-19. Material for sequencing was peripheral blood. The genes are TRBV5-6 and TRBJ2-5; no clear D. The CDR3 DNA reads as TGTGCCAGCAGCTTCGAGGAGACCCAGTACTTC. It yields the protein CASSFEETQYF.